Listed here are 15 T cell receptor beta chains from one sample, sequenced in a study of T cell responses to AZD1222 COVID-19 vaccine. This table comes from immunoSEQ multiplex PCR, and its TCRdb copy is limited to in-frame clones, with some not included. The sample shows some 180,000 clones, about nine tenths of them seen only once. The sequencing here drew on peripheral blood, taken 28 days after the second AZD1222 dose. Receptors were obtained from an adult who received the AZD1222 COVID-19 vaccine.

The chain links TRBV28 to TRBJ2-7; a possible D gene is TRBD1 (6 bases). Germline loops: CDR1 MDHEN, CDR2 SYDVKM. The CDR3 loop spans 14 amino acids. Trimming stripped 5 bases from V and 6 bases from J, with 17 bases between. CDR3 region: CASSPRRLGAEQYF. DNA of the CDR3: TGTGCCAGCAGTCCCAGAAGGTTGGGGGCCGAGCAGTACTTC.

The genes are TRBV6-1 and TRBJ2-7; 8 bases map to TRBD2. V was clipped by 2 bases and J by 5 bases; unmatched bases: 14. The CDR3 totals 17 residues. Germline CDR1 is MNHNS and CDR2 is SASEGT. CDR3 sequence reads: CASSEPGAGAFPDEQYF. CDR3 DNA: TGTGCCAGCAGTGAACCGGGAGCGGGAGCTTTTCCAGACGAGCAGTACTTC.

The chain carries TRBV7-9 and TRBJ2-7, with 12 bases lining up with TRBD2. Trimming removed 5 bases from V and 3 bases from J; junction bases left unmatched: 5. The CDR3 is 15 residues long. The germline gives CDR1 SEHNR, CDR2 FQNEAQ (reference sequence). CDR3 loop: CASSRRLAGDYEQYF. CDR3 nucleotide sequence: TGTGCCAGCAGCCGGAGACTAGCGGGAGACTACGAGCAGTACTTC.

The CDR3 sequence is CASRAGQDYGYTF. The CDR3, as DNA: TGTGCCAGCAGAGCGGGACAGGACTATGGCTACACCTTC. The V call is TRBV28, the J call TRBJ1-2; 8 nucleotides align to TRBD1. The ends lost 6 bases at V and 3 bases at J; junction bases unmatched: 3. The CDR3 sequence is 13 residues long. From germline, CDR1 is MDHEN and CDR2 SYDVKM.

The V and J genes are TRBV28 and TRBJ1-5; no definite D call. Trimming shortened V by 3 bases and J by 4 bases, and 7 bases separated the two germline ends. The CDR3 spans 13 residues. The germline V gene encodes CDR1 MDHEN and CDR2 SYDVKM. The CDR3 loop is CASSLGWNQPQHF. CDR3 bases: TGTGCCAGCAGTTTGGGTTGGAATCAGCCCCAGCATTTT.

This sequence joins TRBV5-4 and TRBJ2-5; either TRBD1 or TRBD2 may supply D (5 bases each). This CDR3 region has 17 residues. V was cut by 0 bases and J by 1 base, with 16 bases left in between. Germline loops: CDR1 SGHNT, CDR2 YYREEE (reference sequence). The CDR3 reads CASSLGGRGGPQETQYF. CDR3 sequence (DNA): TGTGCCAGCAGCTTGGGTGGACGTGGGGGTCCCCAAGAGACCCAGTACTTC.

This chain uses TRBV30 with TRBJ1-3; weak D call: TRBD1 (5 bases). Per the germline V gene, CDR1 is GTSNPN and CDR2 is SVGIG (reference sequence). CDR3 length: 14 amino acids. Trimming left V 8 bases short and J 0 bases short, with 14 bases between. Written as DNA, the CDR3 is TGTGCCGTGGGAACGGGGCCCTCTGGAAACACCATATATTTT. Its protein product is CAVGTGPSGNTIYF.

The rearrangement joins TRBV7-2 to TRBJ1-2; D uncertain. The germline V gene has CDR1 SGHTA and CDR2 FQGNSA. Deletions cut 5 bases from V and 2 bases from J, with 9 bases between. CDR3 length: 13 amino acids. In DNA form, the CDR3 reads TGTGCCAGCAGCCCAGGACGCAACTATGGCTACACCTTC. It encodes CASSPGRNYGYTF.

The rearrangement links TRBV4-1 to TRBJ2-7, with 10 bases lining up with TRBD2. The ends lost 0 bases at V and 0 bases at J; junction bases unmatched: 8. Germline V lookup: CDR1 MGHRA, CDR2 YSYEKL. The CDR3 loop spans 18 amino acids. CDR3 sequence reads: CASSQDAASGGISYEQYF. CDR3 nucleotides: TGCGCCAGCAGCCAAGATGCGGCTAGCGGGGGAATCTCCTACGAGCAGTACTTC.

The chain recombines TRBV3-1 (or the pseudogene TRBV3-2) with TRBJ1-1; D gene uncertain. This CDR3 has 12 amino acids. V was cut by 3 bases and J by 2 bases, with 4 bases left in between. Looked up from germline, CDR1 is LGHDT and CDR2 is YNNKEL (reference sequence). CDR3 sequence: CASSQGNTEAFF. The CDR3 DNA sequence: TGTGCCAGCAGCCAGGGAAACACTGAAGCTTTCTTT.

This clone has just a few counts. The chain carries TRBV27 and TRBJ2-1, with TRBD1 matching 9 bases. Germline V gene data show CDR1 as MNHEY and CDR2 as SMNVEV (reference sequence). V trimming: 6 bases; J trimming: 9 bases; junction bases outside the gene matches: 6. CDR3 size: 13 residues. DNA of the CDR3: TGTGCCAGCAGGAGACAGGGGGTAGGTGAGCAGTTCTTC. Its protein is CASRRQGVGEQFF.

This clone has only one observation. The J gene is TRBJ1-1, the V gene TRBV10-3; D remains unclear. V dropped 5 bases and J dropped 7 bases, with 14 bases sitting between them. The V gene's germline CDR1 is ENHRY and CDR2 SYGVKD. This CDR3 contains 13 residues. CDR3 DNA: TGTGCCATCAGTCCAGCCGGGGTCCATGAAGCTTTCTTT. It is translated as CAISPAGVHEAFF.

This rearrangement joins TRBV27 to TRBJ2-1; 7 bases are shared with TRBD2. The germline CDR1 and CDR2 sequences are MNHEY and SMNVEV (reference sequence). Trimming took 4 bases from V and 4 from J; bases not matched to a gene: 7. The CDR3 has 15 amino acids. CDR3 coding DNA: TGTGCCAGCAGTTCCGGCGGGGGAGGGTACAATGAGCAGTTCTTC. Translating gives CASSSGGGGYNEQFF.

The V and J genes are TRBV4-3 and TRBJ1-4; TRBD1 agrees at 8 bases. V lost 0 bases to trimming and J lost 6 bases; unmatched junction nucleotides: 6. The germline V gene encodes CDR1 LGHNA and CDR2 YSLEER. The CDR3 is 16 residues long. CDR3 protein: CASSQDSATGDEKLFF. The CDR3 DNA reads as TGCGCCAGCAGCCAAGATTCGGCGACAGGGGATGAAAAACTGTTTTTT.

The CDR3 spells CASSLRGIPSTDTQYF. DNA of the CDR3: TGTGCCAGCAGCTTACGAGGGATCCCCTCCACAGATACGCAGTATTTT. The gene calls are TRBV7-9 and TRBJ2-3; possible D gene TRBD2, 5 bases. CDR1 and CDR2 from the germline V gene are SEHNR and FQNEAQ (reference sequence). V gave up 2 bases and J gave up 2 bases, with 14 bases separating them. This CDR3 has 16 amino acids.